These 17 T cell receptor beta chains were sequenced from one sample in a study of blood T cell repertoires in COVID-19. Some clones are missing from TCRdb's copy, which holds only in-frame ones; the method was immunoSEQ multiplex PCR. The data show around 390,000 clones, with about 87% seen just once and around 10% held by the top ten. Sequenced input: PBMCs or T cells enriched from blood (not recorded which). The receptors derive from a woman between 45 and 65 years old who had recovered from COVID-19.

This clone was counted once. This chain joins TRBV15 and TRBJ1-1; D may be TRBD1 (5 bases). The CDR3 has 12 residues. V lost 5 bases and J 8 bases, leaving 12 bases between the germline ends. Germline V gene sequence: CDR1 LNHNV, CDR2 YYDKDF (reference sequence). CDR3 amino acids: CATSGVGEEAFF. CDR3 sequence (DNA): TGTGCCACCAGCGGGGTAGGGGAAGAAGCTTTCTTT.

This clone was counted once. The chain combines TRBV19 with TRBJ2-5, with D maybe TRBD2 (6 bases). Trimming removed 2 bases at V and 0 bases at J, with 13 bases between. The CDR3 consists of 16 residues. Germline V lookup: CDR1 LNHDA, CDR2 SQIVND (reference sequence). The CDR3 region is CASSIPGVPYQETQYF. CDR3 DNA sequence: TGTGCCAGTAGTATACCGGGGGTGCCGTACCAAGAGACCCAGTACTTC.

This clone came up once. The CDR3 DNA sequence: TGTGCCAGCAGCTTAGGGGCAAGTTGGAATTCACCCCTCCACTTT. It is translated as CASSLGASWNSPLHF. The gene calls are TRBV7-8 and TRBJ1-6; D not resolved. The CDR3 totals 15 residues. V lost 1 base, J lost 7 bases, and 11 bases lay in between. From germline, CDR1 is SGHVS and CDR2 FQNEAQ.

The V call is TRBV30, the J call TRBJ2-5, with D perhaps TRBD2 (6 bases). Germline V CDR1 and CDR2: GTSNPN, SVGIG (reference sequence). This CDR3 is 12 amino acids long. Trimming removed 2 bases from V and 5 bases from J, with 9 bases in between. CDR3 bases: TGTGCCTGGAGTCTTGGGGGGGAGACCCAGTACTTC. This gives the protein CAWSLGGETQYF.

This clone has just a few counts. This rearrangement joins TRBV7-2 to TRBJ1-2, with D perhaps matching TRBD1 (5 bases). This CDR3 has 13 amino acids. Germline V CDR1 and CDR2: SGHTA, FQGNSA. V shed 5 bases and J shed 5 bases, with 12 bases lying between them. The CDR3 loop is CASSLQGLYGYTF. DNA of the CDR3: TGTGCCAGCAGCCTCCAGGGTTTGTATGGCTACACCTTC.

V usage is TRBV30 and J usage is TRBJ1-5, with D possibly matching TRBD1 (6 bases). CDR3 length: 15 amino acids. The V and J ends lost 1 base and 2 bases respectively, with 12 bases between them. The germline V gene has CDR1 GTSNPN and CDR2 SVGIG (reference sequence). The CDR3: CAWSGGGYGNQPQHF. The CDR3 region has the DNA TGTGCCTGGAGTGGGGGGGGCTATGGCAATCAGCCCCAGCATTTT.

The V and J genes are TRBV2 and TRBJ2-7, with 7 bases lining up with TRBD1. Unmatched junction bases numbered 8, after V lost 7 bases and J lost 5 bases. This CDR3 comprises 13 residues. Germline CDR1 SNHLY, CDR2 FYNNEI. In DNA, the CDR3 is TGTGCCAGCACCCGACAGGGTGGTCACGAGCAGTACTTC. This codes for CASTRQGGHEQYF.

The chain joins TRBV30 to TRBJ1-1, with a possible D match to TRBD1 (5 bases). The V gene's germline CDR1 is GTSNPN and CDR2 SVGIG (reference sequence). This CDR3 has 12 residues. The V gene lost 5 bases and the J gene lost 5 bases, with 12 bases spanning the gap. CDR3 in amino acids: CAWFSGRTEAFF. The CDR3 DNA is TGTGCCTGGTTTTCAGGGAGGACTGAAGCTTTCTTT.

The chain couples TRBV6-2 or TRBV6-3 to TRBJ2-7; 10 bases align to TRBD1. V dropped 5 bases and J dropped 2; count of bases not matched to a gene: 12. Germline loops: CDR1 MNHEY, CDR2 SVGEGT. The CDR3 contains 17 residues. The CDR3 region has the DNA TGTGCCAGCAGTCTCCGGGACAGGGGACCCTTGGCCTACGAGCAGTACTTC. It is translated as CASSLRDRGPLAYEQYF.

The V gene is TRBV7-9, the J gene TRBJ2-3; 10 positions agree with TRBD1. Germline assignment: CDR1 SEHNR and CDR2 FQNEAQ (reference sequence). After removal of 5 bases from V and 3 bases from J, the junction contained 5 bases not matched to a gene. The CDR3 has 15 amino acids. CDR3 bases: TGTGCCAGCAGCCGGGACAGGGGAAATACAGATACGCAGTATTTT. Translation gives CASSRDRGNTDTQYF.

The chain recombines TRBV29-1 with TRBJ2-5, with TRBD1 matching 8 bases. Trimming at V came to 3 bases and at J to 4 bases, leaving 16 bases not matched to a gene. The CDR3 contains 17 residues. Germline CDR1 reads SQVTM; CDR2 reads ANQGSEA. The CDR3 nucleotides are TGCAGCGTTGACGGAGGAGCGGCAGGGGGCACGGTAGAGACCCAGTACTTC. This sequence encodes CSVDGGAAGGTVETQYF.

CDR3 nucleotides: TGTGCCAGCAGCTCCTTAGCCGCATACGAGCAGTACTTC. Protein product: CASSSLAAYEQYF. The chain is built from TRBV5-5 and TRBJ2-7; D gene uncertain. The length of the CDR3 is 13 residues. V was clipped by 3 bases and J by 4 bases, with 11 bases between them. Germline CDR1 and CDR2: SGHKS and YYEKEE (reference sequence).

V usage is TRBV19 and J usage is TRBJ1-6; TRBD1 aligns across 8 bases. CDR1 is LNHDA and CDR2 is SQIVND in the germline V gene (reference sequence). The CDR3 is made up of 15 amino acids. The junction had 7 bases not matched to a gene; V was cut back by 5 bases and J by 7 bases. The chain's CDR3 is CASSVDRAGNSPLHF. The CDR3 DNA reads TGTGCCAGTAGTGTGGACAGGGCAGGCAATTCACCCCTCCACTTT.

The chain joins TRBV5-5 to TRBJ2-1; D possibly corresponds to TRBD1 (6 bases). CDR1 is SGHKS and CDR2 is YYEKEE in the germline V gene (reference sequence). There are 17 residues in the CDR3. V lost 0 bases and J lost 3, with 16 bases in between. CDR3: CASSLGGTFRDYNEQFF. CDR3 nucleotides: TGTGCCAGCAGCTTGGGGGGGACATTCAGGGACTACAATGAGCAGTTCTTC.

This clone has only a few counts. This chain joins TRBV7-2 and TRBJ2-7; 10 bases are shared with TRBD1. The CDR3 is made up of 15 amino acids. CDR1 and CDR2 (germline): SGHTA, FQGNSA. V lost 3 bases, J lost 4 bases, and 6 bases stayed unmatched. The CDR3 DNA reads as TGTGCCAGCAGCTTCCTACGGGACAGGGGTTACGAGCAGTACTTC. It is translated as CASSFLRDRGYEQYF.

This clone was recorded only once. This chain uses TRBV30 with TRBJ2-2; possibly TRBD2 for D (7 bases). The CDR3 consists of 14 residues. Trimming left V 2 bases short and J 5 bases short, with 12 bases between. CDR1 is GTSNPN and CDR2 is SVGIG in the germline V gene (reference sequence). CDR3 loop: CAWSLGGPTGELFF. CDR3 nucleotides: TGTGCCTGGAGTCTCGGGGGGCCGACCGGGGAGCTGTTTTTT.

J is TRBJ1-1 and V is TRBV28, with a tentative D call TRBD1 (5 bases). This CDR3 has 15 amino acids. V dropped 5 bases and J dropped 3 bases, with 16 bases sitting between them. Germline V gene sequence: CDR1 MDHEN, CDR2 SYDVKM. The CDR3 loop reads CASSPKATGDTEAFF. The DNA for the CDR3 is TGTGCCAGCAGTCCGAAAGCAACAGGCGACACTGAAGCTTTCTTT. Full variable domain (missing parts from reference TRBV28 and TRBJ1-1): DVKVTQSSRYLVKRTGEKVFLECVQDMDHENMFWYRQDPGLGLRLIYFSYDVKMKEKGDIPEGYSVSREKKERFSLILESASTNQTSMYLCASSPKATGDTEAFFGQGTRLTVV.